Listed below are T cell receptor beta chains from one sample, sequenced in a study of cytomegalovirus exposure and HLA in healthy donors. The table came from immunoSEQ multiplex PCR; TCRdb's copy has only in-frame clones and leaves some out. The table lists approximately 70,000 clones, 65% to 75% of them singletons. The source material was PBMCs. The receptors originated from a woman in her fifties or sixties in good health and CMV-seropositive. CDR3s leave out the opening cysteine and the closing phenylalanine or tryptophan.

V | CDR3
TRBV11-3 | ASSLEAEQF
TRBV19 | ASSITGLLTEAF
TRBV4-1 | ASSQEGAMNTEAF
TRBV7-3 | ASSPLPSARVSGANVLT
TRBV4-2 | ASSQEASGADTQY
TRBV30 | AWSRTVDSPLH
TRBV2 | ASGEQGGDEKLF
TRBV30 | AWSERRSSYSNQPQH
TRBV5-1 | ASSFGTSGGYEQY
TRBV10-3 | AIRGTGESSGANVLT
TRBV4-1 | ASSTQATENNSPLH
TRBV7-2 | ASSLRTNEKLF
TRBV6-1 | ASSPPASGADTQY
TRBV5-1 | ASLRVAGSYNEQF
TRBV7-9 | ASSLGQLGQNIQY
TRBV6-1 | ASSENSNYGYT